This TCR beta chain was sequenced in a study of metastatic and nonmetastatic thyroid tumors. Study-level results: Within blood and tumor, benign nodules reportedly had significantly lower TCR beta diversity than malignant thyroid tumors did.

Every patient underwent thyroid surgery untreated. Many counts were recorded for this clone. Its antigen is as yet unknown. TCRdb reanalyzed the PCR reads with MiXCR. The repertoire has approximately 24,000 clones, 20% to 25% of them found once; the top ten carry 10% to 15%. The CDR3 covers 17 residues. The V segment lost 0 bases and the J segment 2 bases; nucleotides outside the gene matches: 9. Germline lookup yields CDR1 ENHRY and CDR2 SYGVKD. Sequences were obtained from blood. This sequence joins TRBV10-3 and TRBJ2-7; 8 bases match TRBD2. This receptor was identified in a male donor with papillary thyroid cancer or a benign thyroid nodule (not recorded which). Some clones in this sample may be carry-over from other donors' samples. The CDR3 reads CAISESSGILGAYEQYF. As DNA, the CDR3 is TGTGCCATCAGTGAGTCTAGCGGGATCCTCGGGGCCTACGAGCAGTACTTC.